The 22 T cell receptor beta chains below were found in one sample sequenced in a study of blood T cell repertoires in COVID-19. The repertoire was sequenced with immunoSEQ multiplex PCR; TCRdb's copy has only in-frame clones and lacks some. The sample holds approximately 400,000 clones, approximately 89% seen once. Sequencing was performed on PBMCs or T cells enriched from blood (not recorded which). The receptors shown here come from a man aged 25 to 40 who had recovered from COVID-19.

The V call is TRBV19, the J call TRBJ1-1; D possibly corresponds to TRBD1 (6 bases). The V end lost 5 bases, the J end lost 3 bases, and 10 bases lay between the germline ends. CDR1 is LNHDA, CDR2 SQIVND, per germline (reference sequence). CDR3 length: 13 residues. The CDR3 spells CASSQQGYTEAFF. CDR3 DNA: TGTGCCAGTAGTCAGCAGGGGTACACTGAAGCTTTCTTT.

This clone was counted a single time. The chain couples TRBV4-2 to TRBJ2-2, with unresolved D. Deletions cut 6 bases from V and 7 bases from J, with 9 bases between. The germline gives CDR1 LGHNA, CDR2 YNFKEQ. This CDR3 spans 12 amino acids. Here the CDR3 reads CASRPARGELFF. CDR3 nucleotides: TGTGCCAGCAGACCTGCGCGCGGGGAGCTGTTTTTT.

This CDR3 is CATSRGRKTGWNNSPLHF. CDR3 DNA: TGTGCCACCAGCAGAGGTCGGAAAACAGGGTGGAATAATTCACCCCTCCACTTT. V is TRBV15 and J is TRBJ1-6, with D maybe TRBD1 (6 bases). V gave up 1 base and J gave up 5 bases, with 18 bases separating them. CDR1 is LNHNV, CDR2 YYDKDF, per germline (reference sequence). This CDR3 contains 18 residues.

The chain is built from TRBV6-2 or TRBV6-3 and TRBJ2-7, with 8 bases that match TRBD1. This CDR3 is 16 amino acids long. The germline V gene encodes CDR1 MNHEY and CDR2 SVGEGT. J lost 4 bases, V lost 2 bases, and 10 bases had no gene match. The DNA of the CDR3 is TGTGCCAGCAGTTACAGTCCGAAACAGGGGGGATACGAGCAGTACTTC. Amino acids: CASSYSPKQGGYEQYF.

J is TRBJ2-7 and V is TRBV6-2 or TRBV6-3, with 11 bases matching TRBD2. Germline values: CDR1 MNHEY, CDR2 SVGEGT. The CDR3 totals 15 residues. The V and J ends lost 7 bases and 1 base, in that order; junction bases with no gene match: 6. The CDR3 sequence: CASTPLAGDSYEQYF. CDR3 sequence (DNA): TGTGCCAGCACCCCACTAGCGGGGGATTCCTACGAGCAGTACTTC.

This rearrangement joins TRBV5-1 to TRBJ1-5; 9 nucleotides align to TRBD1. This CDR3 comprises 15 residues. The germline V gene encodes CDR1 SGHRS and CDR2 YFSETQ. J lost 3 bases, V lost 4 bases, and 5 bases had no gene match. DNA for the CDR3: TGCGCCAGCAGCATGGGGACAGGGATCAATCAGCCCCAGCATTTT. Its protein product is CASSMGTGINQPQHF. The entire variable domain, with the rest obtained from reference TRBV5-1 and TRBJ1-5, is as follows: KAGVTQTPRYLIKTRGQQVTLSCSPISGHRSVSWYQQTPGQGLQFLFEYFSETQRNKGNFPGRFSGRQFSNSRSEMNVSTLELGDSALYLCASSMGTGINQPQHFGDGTRLSIL.

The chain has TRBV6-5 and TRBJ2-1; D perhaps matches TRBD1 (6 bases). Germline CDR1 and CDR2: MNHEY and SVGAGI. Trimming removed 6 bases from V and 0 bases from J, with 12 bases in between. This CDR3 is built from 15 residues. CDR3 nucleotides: TGTGCCAGCAGATCACAGGGCAGCTCCTACAATGAGCAGTTCTTC. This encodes CASRSQGSSYNEQFF.

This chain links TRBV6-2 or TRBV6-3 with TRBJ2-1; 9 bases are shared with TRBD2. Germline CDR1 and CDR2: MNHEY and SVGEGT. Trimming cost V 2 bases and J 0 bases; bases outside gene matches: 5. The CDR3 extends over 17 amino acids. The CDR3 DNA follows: TGTGCCAGCAGTTACACACTAGCGGGCCACTCCTACAATGAGCAGTTCTTC. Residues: CASSYTLAGHSYNEQFF.

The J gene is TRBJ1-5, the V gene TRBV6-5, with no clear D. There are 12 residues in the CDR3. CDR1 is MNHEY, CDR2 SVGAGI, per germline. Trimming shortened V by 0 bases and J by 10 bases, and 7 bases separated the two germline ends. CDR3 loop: CASSYSSGPQHF. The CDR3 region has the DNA TGTGCCAGCAGTTACTCTTCAGGCCCCCAGCATTTT.

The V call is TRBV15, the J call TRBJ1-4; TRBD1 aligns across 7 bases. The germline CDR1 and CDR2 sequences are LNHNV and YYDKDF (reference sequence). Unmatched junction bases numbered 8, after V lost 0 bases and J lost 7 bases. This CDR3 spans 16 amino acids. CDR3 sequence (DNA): TGTGCCACCAGCAGAGATCAAGGGGGCTGGGGTGAAAAACTGTTTTTT. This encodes CATSRDQGGWGEKLFF.

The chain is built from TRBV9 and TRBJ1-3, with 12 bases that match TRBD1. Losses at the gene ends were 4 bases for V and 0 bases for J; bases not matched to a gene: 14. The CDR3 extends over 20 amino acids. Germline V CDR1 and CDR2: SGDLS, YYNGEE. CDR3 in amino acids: CASSRSRRDRGPHSGNTIYF. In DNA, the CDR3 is TGTGCCAGCAGCCGCTCTCGCCGGGACAGGGGGCCCCACTCTGGAAACACCATATATTTT.

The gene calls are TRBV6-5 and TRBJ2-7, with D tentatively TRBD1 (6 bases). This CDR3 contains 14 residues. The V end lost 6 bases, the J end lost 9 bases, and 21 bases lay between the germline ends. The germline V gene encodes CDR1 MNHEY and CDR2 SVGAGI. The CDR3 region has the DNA TGTGCCAGCAGCCCGACAGGTCACGGTGCGGGGCAGTACTTC. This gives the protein CASSPTGHGAGQYF.

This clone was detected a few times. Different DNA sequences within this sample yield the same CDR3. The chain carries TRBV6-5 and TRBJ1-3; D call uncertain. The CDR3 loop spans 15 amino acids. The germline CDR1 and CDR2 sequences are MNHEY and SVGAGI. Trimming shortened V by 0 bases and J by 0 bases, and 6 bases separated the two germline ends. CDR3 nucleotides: TGTGCCAGCAGTTACTCATCCGGCTCTGGAAACACCATATATTTT. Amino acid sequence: CASSYSSGSGNTIYF.

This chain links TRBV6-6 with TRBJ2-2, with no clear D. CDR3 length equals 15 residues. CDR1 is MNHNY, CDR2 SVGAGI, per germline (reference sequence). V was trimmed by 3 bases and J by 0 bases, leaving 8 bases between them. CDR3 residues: CASSYSRTNTGELFF. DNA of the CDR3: TGTGCCAGCAGTTATTCCAGGACGAACACCGGGGAGCTGTTTTTT.

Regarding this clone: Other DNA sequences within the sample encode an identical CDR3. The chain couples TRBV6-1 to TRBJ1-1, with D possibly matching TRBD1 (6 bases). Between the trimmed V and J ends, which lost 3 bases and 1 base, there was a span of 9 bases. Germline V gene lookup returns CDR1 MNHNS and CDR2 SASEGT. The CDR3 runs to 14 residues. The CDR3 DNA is TGTGCCAGCAGTGACAGGGGCGGGAACACTGAAGCTTTCTTT. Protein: CASSDRGGNTEAFF.

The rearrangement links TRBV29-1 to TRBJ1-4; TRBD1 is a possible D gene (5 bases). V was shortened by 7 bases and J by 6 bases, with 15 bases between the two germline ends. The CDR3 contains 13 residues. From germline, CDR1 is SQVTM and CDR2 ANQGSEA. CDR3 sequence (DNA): TGCAGCGGTACCGGGACTGATTATGAAAAACTGTTTTTT. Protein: CSGTGTDYEKLFF.

CDR3 sequence (DNA): TGTGCCAGTATGATGACGGGGGGCGTCTACGAGCAGTACTTC. Translation: CASMMTGGVYEQYF. The V gene is TRBV19, the J gene TRBJ2-7, with TRBD2 as a possible D gene (7 bases). With 7 bases removed from V and 3 bases from J, the gap between germline ends came to 16 bases. Germline V lookup: CDR1 LNHDA, CDR2 SQIVND (reference sequence). CDR3 length equals 14 residues.

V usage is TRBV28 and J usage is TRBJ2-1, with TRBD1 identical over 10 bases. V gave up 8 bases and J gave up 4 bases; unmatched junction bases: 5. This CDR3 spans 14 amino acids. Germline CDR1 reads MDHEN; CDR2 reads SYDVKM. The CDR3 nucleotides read TGTGCCAGCCGCGGACAGGGGGAATACAATGAGCAGTTCTTC. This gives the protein CASRGQGEYNEQFF.

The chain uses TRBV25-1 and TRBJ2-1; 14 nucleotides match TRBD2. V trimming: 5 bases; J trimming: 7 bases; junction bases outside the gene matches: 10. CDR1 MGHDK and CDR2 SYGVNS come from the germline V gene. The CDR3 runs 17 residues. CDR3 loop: CASSRGLAGGQVNEQFF. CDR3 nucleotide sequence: TGTGCCAGCAGTAGAGGACTAGCGGGGGGCCAAGTAAATGAGCAGTTCTTC.

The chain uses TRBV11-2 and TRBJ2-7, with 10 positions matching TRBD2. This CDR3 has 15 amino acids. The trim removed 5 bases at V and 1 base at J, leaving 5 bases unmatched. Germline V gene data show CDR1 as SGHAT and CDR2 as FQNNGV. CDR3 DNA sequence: TGTGCCAGCAGCCATAGCGGGGGGCCTTCCTACGAGCAGTACTTC. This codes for CASSHSGGPSYEQYF. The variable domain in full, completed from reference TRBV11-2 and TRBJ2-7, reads EAGVAQSPRYKIIEKRQSVAFWCNPISGHATLYWYQQILGQGPKLLIQFQNNGVVDDSQLPKDRFSAERLKGVDSTLKIQPAKLEDSAVYLCASSHSGGPSYEQYFGPGTRLTVT.

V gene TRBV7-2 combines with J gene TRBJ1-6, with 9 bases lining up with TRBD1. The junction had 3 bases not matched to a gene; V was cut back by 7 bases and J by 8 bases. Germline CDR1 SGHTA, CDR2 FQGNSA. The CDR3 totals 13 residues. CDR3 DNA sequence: TGTGCCAGCATGCGGACAGGGGATTCACCCCTCCACTTT. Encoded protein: CASMRTGDSPLHF.

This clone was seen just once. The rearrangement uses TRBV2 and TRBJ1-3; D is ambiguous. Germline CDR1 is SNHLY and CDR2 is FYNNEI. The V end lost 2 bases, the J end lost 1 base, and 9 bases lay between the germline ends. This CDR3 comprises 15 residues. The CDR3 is CASSESGVSGNTIYF. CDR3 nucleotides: TGTGCCAGCAGTGAATCCGGGGTGTCTGGAAACACCATATATTTT.